A selection of T cell receptor beta chains follows, all from one sample in a study of cytomegalovirus exposure and HLA in healthy donors. Sequenced by immunoSEQ multiplex PCR; TCRdb stores in-frame clones only, minus some. The table has approximately 190,000 clones, about 70% seen once; the top ten hold 2.6%. The sequencing sample was made of PBMCs. The origin of the receptors is a middle-aged man in good health and CMV-seropositive. CDR3s include the opening cysteine and the closing phenylalanine or tryptophan. Fields, in order: CDR3 protein, CDR3 DNA, clone size, V gene, D gene, CDR3 length, J gene. The D gene is left open where the match is weak. Size is stated for part of the rows, as once, few or many counts, or as a class when the clone is expanded.

CDR3: CSSSIQGYEQYF; DNA: TGTTCCAGCAGCATTCAGGGGTACGAGCAGTACTTC; size: NA; V: TRBV7-9; D: NA; length: 12; J: TRBJ2-7
CDR3: CASSQDFLAGGRPYEQYF; DNA: TGCGCCAGCAGCCAAGACTTCCTAGCGGGGGGCCGACCTTACGAGCAGTACTTC; size: NA; V: TRBV4-1; D: TRBD2; length: 18; J: TRBJ2-7
CDR3: CASSSPGQNYGYTF; DNA: TGTGCCAGTAGCTCCCCCGGACAGAACTATGGCTACACCTTC; size: NA; V: TRBV19; D: NA; length: 14; J: TRBJ1-2
CDR3: CASSRIAGNTIYF; DNA: TGTGCCAGTAGTAGAATTGCGGGAAACACCATATATTTT; size: NA; V: TRBV19; D: NA; length: 13; J: TRBJ1-3
CDR3: CAGSGTGGLANEKLFF; DNA: TGTGCCGGGTCCGGGACAGGGGGCTTGGCTAATGAAAAACTGTTTTTT; size: NA; V: TRBV7-9; D: TRBD1; length: 16; J: TRBJ1-4
CDR3: CASSLGPLEQYF; DNA: TGTGCCAGCAGCCTTGGGCCCCTCGAGCAGTACTTC; size: once; V: TRBV7-2; D: NA; length: 12; J: TRBJ2-7
CDR3: CASSLGLAGDTQYF; DNA: TGTGCCAGCTCACTCGGACTGGCTGGAGATACGCAGTATTTT; size: NA; V: TRBV18; D: NA; length: 14; J: TRBJ2-3
CDR3: CASRESTSYQETQYF; DNA: TGCGCCAGCAGGGAAAGTACTAGCTACCAAGAGACCCAGTACTTC; size: NA; V: TRBV5-1; D: NA; length: 15; J: TRBJ2-5
CDR3: CATSGGGRATGELFF; DNA: TGTGCCACCAGTGGGGGAGGCCGTGCCACCGGGGAGCTGTTTTTT; size: NA; V: TRBV2; D: NA; length: 15; J: TRBJ2-2
CDR3: CASSEAGGPGELFF; DNA: TGTGCCAGCAGCGAAGCGGGGGGACCCGGGGAGCTGTTTTTT; size: NA; V: TRBV9; D: TRBD2; length: 14; J: TRBJ2-2
CDR3: CASSETGPNTGELFF; DNA: TGTGCCAGCAGTGAGACAGGGCCGAACACCGGGGAGCTGTTTTTT; size: NA; V: TRBV25-1; D: TRBD1; length: 15; J: TRBJ2-2
CDR3: CASKKGKDRAHEQYF; DNA: TGTGCCAGCAAAAAAGGGAAAGACAGGGCCCACGAGCAGTACTTC; size: once; V: TRBV11-1; D: TRBD1; length: 15; J: TRBJ2-7
CDR3: CATNNAGGYNEQFF; DNA: TGTGCCACCAACAATGCCGGGGGCTACAATGAGCAGTTCTTC; size: NA; V: TRBV15; D: NA; length: 14; J: TRBJ2-1
CDR3: CASSLGRSENSPLHF; DNA: TGCGCCAGCAGCTTGGGCAGGTCGGAAAATTCACCCCTCCACTTT; size: once; V: TRBV5-1; D: NA; length: 15; J: TRBJ1-6
CDR3: CASSPLRGAQYF; DNA: TGCGCCAGCAGCCCCCTAAGGGGTGCGCAGTATTTT; size: NA; V: TRBV4-1; D: NA; length: 12; J: TRBJ2-3
CDR3: CASSESRGRNTEAFF; DNA: TGTGCCAGCAGTGAAAGCAGGGGTAGGAACACTGAAGCTTTCTTT; size: few; V: TRBV2; D: NA; length: 15; J: TRBJ1-1
CDR3: CASSSQGGYNQPQHF; DNA: TGTGCCAGCAGCTCCCAGGGGGGTTACAATCAGCCCCAGCATTTT; size: NA; V: TRBV7-8; D: TRBD1; length: 15; J: TRBJ1-5
CDR3: CASRRWGASGNTIYF; DNA: TGCGCCAGCCGTAGATGGGGAGCGTCTGGAAACACCATATATTTT; size: NA; V: TRBV5-1; D: NA; length: 15; J: TRBJ1-3
CDR3: CASSQDGGNTDTQYF; DNA: TGCGCCAGCAGCCAAGATGGCGGAAACACAGATACGCAGTATTTT; size: NA; V: TRBV4-3; D: NA; length: 15; J: TRBJ2-3
CDR3: CAIKSFGGTPGDRSGANVLTF; DNA: TGTGCCATCAAATCATTCGGGGGGACCCCCGGGGACCGCTCTGGGGCCAACGTCCTGACTTTC; size: NA; V: TRBV10-3; D: TRBD2; length: 21; J: TRBJ2-6
CDR3: CASSPVGGGYNEQFF; DNA: TGCGCCAGCAGTCCGGTGGGGGGGGGTTACAATGAGCAGTTCTTC; size: NA; V: TRBV5-1; D: TRBD2; length: 15; J: TRBJ2-1
CDR3: CASSQGAYNEQFF; DNA: TGTGCCAGCAGCCAGGGGGCCTACAATGAGCAGTTCTTC; size: NA; V: TRBV7-3; D: TRBD1; length: 13; J: TRBJ2-1
CDR3: CASRGDRAFYNEQFF; DNA: TGTGCCAGCAGGGGGGACAGGGCGTTCTACAATGAGCAGTTCTTC; size: NA; V: TRBV6-1; D: TRBD1; length: 15; J: TRBJ2-1
CDR3: CASSVVGTAVYEQYF; DNA: TGTGCCAGTAGTGTCGTTGGGACAGCCGTATACGAGCAGTACTTC; size: NA; V: TRBV19; D: TRBD1; length: 15; J: TRBJ2-7
CDR3: CASSSARGNTEAFF; DNA: TGTGCCAGCAGCTCGGCCCGGGGGAACACTGAAGCTTTCTTT; size: NA; V: TRBV11-2; D: NA; length: 14; J: TRBJ1-1
CDR3: CASSLGRDGNTIYF; DNA: TGCGCCAGCAGCTTAGGGAGGGACGGAAACACCATATATTTT; size: NA; V: TRBV5-1; D: NA; length: 14; J: TRBJ1-3
CDR3: CSVEGDREGGYTF; DNA: TGCAGCGTTGAGGGGGACAGGGAGGGAGGCTACACCTTC; size: NA; V: TRBV29-1; D: TRBD1; length: 13; J: TRBJ1-2
CDR3: CASSGTGGEREAFF; DNA: TGTGCCAGCAGCGGGACAGGGGGTGAACGTGAAGCTTTCTTT; size: NA; V: TRBV9; D: TRBD1; length: 14; J: TRBJ1-1
CDR3: CASSLRDRGSSYNSPLHF; DNA: TGCGCCAGCAGCCTTCGAGACAGGGGGAGCTCCTATAATTCACCCCTCCACTTT; size: NA; V: TRBV4-1; D: TRBD1; length: 18; J: TRBJ1-6
CDR3: CSALTGTEAFF; DNA: TGCAGCGCCCTAACAGGGACTGAAGCTTTCTTT; size: NA; V: TRBV29-1; D: NA; length: 11; J: TRBJ1-1
CDR3: CASSLLMTEGNQPQHF; DNA: TGTGCCAGCAGCTTACTTATGACAGAAGGGAATCAGCCCCAGCATTTT; size: few; V: TRBV5-5; D: NA; length: 16; J: TRBJ1-5
CDR3: CASTFRGRGETQYF; DNA: TGCGCCAGCACTTTCAGGGGGCGCGGAGAGACCCAGTACTTC; size: medium-sized; V: TRBV5-1; D: TRBD1; length: 14; J: TRBJ2-5
CDR3: CASSFTSGGAEETQYF; DNA: TGTGCCAGCAGCTTCACTAGCGGGGGGGCCGAAGAGACCCAGTACTTC; size: NA; V: TRBV7-9; D: TRBD2; length: 16; J: TRBJ2-5
CDR3: CASSKDREYEQYF; DNA: TGTGCCAGTAGTAAGGACAGGGAGTACGAGCAGTACTTC; size: NA; V: TRBV19; D: TRBD1; length: 13; J: TRBJ2-7
CDR3: CASSLGLAGGRALGEQFF; DNA: TGTGCCAGCAGCTTGGGACTAGCGGGGGGCCGGGCCTTGGGTGAGCAGTTCTTC; size: NA; V: TRBV5-5; D: TRBD2; length: 18; J: TRBJ2-1
CDR3: CASSGELNYGYTF; DNA: TGTGCCAGCAGTGGGGAGCTTAACTATGGCTACACCTTC; size: NA; V: TRBV6-1; D: NA; length: 13; J: TRBJ1-2
CDR3: CASTSGGTDTQYF; DNA: TGTGCCAGCACCAGCGGGGGCACAGATACGCAGTATTTT; size: NA; V: TRBV5-4; D: TRBD2; length: 13; J: TRBJ2-3
CDR3: CASSTQLSYNSPLHF; DNA: TGTGCCAGTAGTACGCAACTCTCCTATAATTCACCCCTCCACTTT; size: few; V: TRBV19; D: NA; length: 15; J: TRBJ1-6
CDR3: CASSWGESYGYTF; DNA: TGTGCCAGCAGCTGGGGGGAATCCTATGGCTACACCTTC; size: NA; V: TRBV7-9; D: NA; length: 13; J: TRBJ1-2
CDR3: CASSFSQNTDTQYF; DNA: TGTGCCAGCAGCTTTTCCCAGAACACAGATACGCAGTATTTT; size: NA; V: TRBV5-5; D: NA; length: 14; J: TRBJ2-3
CDR3: CASSSGQGGSNQPQHF; DNA: TGTGCCAGCAGTTCCGGACAGGGGGGAAGCAATCAGCCCCAGCATTTT; size: few; V: TRBV2; D: TRBD1; length: 16; J: TRBJ1-5
CDR3: CASSTADRQRETQYF; DNA: TGTGCCAGCAGCACGGCCGACCGCCAGCGAGAGACCCAGTACTTC; size: NA; V: TRBV4-2; D: NA; length: 15; J: TRBJ2-5
CDR3: CASSQDSRTQYF; DNA: TGTGCCAGCAGCCAAGACTCGAGGACCCAGTACTTC; size: few; V: TRBV14; D: NA; length: 12; J: TRBJ2-5
CDR3: CASSRSGLAVQETQYF; DNA: TGTGCCAGCAGCCGTTCGGGACTAGCGGTACAAGAGACCCAGTACTTC; size: NA; V: TRBV7-7; D: TRBD2; length: 16; J: TRBJ2-5
CDR3: CASSHTTLNYGYTF; DNA: TGTGCCAGCAGCCATACGACACTTAACTATGGCTACACCTTC; size: NA; V: TRBV5-6; D: NA; length: 14; J: TRBJ1-2
CDR3: CASPQQGYGANVLTF; DNA: TGTGCCAGTCCCCAACAGGGGTACGGGGCCAACGTCCTGACTTTC; size: NA; V: TRBV18; D: TRBD1; length: 15; J: TRBJ2-6
CDR3: CASSLVLQGGYNEQFF; DNA: TGCGCCAGCAGCTTGGTTCTACAGGGTGGGTACAATGAGCAGTTCTTC; size: NA; V: TRBV5-1; D: NA; length: 16; J: TRBJ2-1
CDR3: CASSPNGQGNTEAFF; DNA: TGTGCCAGCAGCCCCAACGGACAGGGGAACACTGAAGCTTTCTTT; size: NA; V: TRBV7-3; D: TRBD1; length: 15; J: TRBJ1-1
CDR3: CASSLGWDTGGYTF; DNA: TGTGCCAGCAGCCTGGGGTGGGACACCGGCGGCTACACCTTC; size: NA; V: TRBV7-2; D: NA; length: 14; J: TRBJ1-2
CDR3: CASSLAGTLSYEQYF; DNA: TGCGCCAGCAGCTTGGCCGGGACACTTTCCTACGAGCAGTACTTC; size: NA; V: TRBV5-1; D: NA; length: 15; J: TRBJ2-7
CDR3: CASSTQGWGTGQYF; DNA: TGTGCCAGCAGCACCCAGGGTTGGGGAACTGGGCAGTACTTC; size: NA; V: TRBV5-6; D: NA; length: 14; J: TRBJ2-7
CDR3: CASSLDSSNSPLHF; DNA: TGCGCCAGCAGCTTGGACAGCTCAAATTCACCCCTCCACTTT; size: NA; V: TRBV5-1; D: NA; length: 14; J: TRBJ1-6
CDR3: CASSLFAALSYNEQFF; DNA: TGTGCCAGCAGTTTATTTGCGGCGCTCTCCTACAATGAGCAGTTCTTC; size: few; V: TRBV27; D: NA; length: 16; J: TRBJ2-1
CDR3: CASSGQVGRYGYTF; DNA: TGTGCCAGCAGCGGTCAGGTGGGCCGCTATGGCTACACCTTC; size: few; V: TRBV5-6; D: NA; length: 14; J: TRBJ1-2
CDR3: CASSLGGGNTEAFF; DNA: TGTGCCAGCAGTCTCGGAGGAGGGAACACTGAAGCTTTCTTT; size: few; V: TRBV6-1; D: NA; length: 14; J: TRBJ1-1